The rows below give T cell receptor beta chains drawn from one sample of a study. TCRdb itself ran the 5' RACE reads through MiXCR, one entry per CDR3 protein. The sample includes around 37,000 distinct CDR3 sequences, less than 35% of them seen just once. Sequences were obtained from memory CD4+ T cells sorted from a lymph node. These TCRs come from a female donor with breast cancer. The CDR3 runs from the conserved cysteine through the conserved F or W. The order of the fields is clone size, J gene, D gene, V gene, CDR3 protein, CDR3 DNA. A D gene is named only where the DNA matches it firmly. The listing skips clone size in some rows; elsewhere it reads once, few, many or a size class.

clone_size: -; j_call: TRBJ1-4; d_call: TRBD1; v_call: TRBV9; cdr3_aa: CTSSVARTGTELFF; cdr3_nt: TGTACCAGCAGCGTAGCTCGGACAGGGACGGAACTGTTTTTT
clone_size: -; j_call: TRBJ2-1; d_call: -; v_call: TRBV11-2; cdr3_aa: CASSPNRVYDNEQFF; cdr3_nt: TGTGCCAGCAGCCCTAACCGGGTCTATGACAATGAGCAGTTCTTC
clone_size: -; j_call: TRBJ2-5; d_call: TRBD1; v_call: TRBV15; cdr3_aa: CATSGRFRGLQETQYF; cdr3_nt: TGTGCCACCAGCGGCCGTTTCAGGGGGCTCCAAGAGACCCAGTACTTC
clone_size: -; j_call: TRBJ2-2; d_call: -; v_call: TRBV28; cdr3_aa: CASSWDDTGELFF; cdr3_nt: TGTGCCAGCAGTTGGGACGACACCGGGGAGCTGTTTTTT
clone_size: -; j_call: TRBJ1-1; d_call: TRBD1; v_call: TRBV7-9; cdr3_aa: CASSFLTGGNTEAFF; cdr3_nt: TGTGCCAGCAGCTTTTTGACAGGGGGGAACACTGAAGCTTTCTTT
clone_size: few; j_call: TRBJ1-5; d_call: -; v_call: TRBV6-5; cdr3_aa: CASSYSGSSNQPQHF; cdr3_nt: TGTGCCAGCAGTTACTCCGGTTCTAGCAATCAGCCCCAGCATTTT
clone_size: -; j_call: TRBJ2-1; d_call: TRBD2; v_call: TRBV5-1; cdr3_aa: CAKRISGNNEQFF; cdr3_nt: TGCGCCAAGCGAATTAGCGGGAACAATGAGCAGTTCTTC
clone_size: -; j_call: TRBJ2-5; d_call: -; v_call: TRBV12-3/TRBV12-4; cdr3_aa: CASSLYSETQYF; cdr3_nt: TGTGCCAGCAGTTTATATTCGGAGACCCAGTACTTC
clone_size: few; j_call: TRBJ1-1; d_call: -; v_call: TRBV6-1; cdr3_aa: CASSEFPKNTEAFF; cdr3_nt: TGTGCCAGCAGTGAATTCCCAAAGAACACTGAAGCTTTCTTT
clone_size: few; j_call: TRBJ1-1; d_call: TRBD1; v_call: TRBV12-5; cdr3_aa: CASGLAGQGNTEAFF; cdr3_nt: TGTGCTAGTGGTTTGGCTGGACAGGGGAACACTGAAGCTTTCTTT
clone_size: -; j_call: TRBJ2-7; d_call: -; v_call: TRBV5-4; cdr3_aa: CASSLSEGYEQYF; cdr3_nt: TGTGCCAGCAGCTTGTCGGAGGGATACGAGCAGTACTTC
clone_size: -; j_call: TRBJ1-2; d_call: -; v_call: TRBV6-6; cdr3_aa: CASSYGLGRHYGYTF; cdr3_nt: TGTGCCAGCAGTTACGGCCTGGGGCGGCACTATGGCTACACCTTC
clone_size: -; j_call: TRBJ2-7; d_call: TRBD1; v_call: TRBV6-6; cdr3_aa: CASSTQGVKDEQYF; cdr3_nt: TGTGCCAGCAGCACACAGGGGGTGAAGGACGAGCAGTACTTC
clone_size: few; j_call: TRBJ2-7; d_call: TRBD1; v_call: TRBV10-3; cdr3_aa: CAIKTGTGTYEQYF; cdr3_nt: TGTGCCATCAAAACCGGGACAGGCACCTACGAGCAGTACTTC
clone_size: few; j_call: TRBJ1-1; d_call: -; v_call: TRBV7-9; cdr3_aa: CASSVYGAFF; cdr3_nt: TGTGCCAGCAGCGTGTATGGAGCTTTCTTT
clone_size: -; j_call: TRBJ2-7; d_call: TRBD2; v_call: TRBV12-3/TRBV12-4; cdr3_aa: CASSFPWWRESEQYF; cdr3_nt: TGTGCCAGCAGTTTTCCCTGGTGGCGGGAGAGCGAGCAGTACTTC
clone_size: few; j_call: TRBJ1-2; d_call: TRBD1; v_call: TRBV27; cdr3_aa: CASSPGTGRYGYTF; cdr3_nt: TGTGCCAGCAGTCCCGGGACAGGCCGCTATGGCTACACCTTC
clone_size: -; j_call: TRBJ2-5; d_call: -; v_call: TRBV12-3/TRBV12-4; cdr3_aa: CASNSPGRGETQYF; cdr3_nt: TGTGCCAGCAACTCCCCGGGCCGGGGAGAGACCCAGTACTTC
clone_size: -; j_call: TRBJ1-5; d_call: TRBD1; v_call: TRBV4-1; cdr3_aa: CASSQRTGNILGDQPQHF; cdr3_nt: TGCGCCAGCAGCCAAAGGACAGGGAATATTCTAGGGGATCAGCCCCAGCATTTT
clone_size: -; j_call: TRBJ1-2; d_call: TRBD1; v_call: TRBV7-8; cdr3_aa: CASSSPIWGQGDGYTF; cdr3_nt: TGTGCCAGCAGCTCGCCAATCTGGGGACAGGGGGATGGCTACACCTTC
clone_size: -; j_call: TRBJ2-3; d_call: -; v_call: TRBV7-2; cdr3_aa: CASSPQTGGTQYF; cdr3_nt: TGTGCCAGCAGCCCGCAGACTGGGGGTACGCAGTATTTT
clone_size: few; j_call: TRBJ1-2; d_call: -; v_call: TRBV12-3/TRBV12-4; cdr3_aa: CASSFSQAYGNTF; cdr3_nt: TGTGCCAGCAGTTTTAGCCAGGCCTATGGCAACACCTTC
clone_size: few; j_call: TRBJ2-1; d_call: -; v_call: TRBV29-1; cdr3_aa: CSVESTGQGNEQFF; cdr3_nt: TGCAGCGTTGAATCGACAGGTCAAGGGAATGAGCAGTTCTTC
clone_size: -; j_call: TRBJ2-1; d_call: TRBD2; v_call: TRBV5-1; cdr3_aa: CASSLVVAGGNEQFF; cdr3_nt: TGCGCCAGCAGCTTGGTAGTAGCGGGAGGCAATGAGCAGTTCTTC
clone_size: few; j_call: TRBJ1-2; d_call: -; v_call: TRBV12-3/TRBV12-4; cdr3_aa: CASSPRGAYGYTF; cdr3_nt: TGTGCCAGCAGTCCACGCGGGGCCTATGGCTACACCTTC
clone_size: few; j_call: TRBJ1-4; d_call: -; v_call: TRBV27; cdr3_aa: CASSRGQFNAPGDEKLFF; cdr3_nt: TGTGCCAGCAGTCGCGGACAGTTTAACGCCCCGGGGGATGAAAAACTGTTTTTT
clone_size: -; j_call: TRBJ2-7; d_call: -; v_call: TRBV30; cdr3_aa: CAWSILTGLGEQYF; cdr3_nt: TGTGCCTGGAGTATACTTACCGGACTTGGCGAGCAGTACTTC
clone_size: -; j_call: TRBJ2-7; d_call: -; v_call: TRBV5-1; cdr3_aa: CASSLSLGGGFYEQYF; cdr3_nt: TGCGCCAGCAGCTTGTCACTAGGGGGGGGTTTTTACGAGCAGTACTTC
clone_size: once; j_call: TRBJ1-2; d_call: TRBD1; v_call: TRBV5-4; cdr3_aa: CASSPGQGIYGYTF; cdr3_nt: TGTGCCAGCAGCCCGGGACAGGGCATCTATGGCTACACCTTC
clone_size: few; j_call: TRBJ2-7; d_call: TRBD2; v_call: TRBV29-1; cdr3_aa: CSVSGEGSYEQYF; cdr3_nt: TGCAGCGTGAGCGGGGAGGGCTCCTACGAGCAGTACTTC
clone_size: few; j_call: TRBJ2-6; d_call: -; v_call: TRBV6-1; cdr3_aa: CASSEQNSGANVLTF; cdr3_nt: TGTGCCAGCAGTGAGCAAAACTCTGGGGCCAACGTCCTGACTTTC
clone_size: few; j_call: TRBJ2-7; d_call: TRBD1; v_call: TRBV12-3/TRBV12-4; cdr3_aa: CASSLGQGKHF; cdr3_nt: TGTGCCAGCAGTTTAGGACAGGGGAAGCACTTC
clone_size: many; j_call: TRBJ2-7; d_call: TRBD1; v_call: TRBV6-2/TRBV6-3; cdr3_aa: CASSRTGTGSYEQYF; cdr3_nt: TGTGCCAGCAGTCGAACCGGGACAGGGTCCTACGAGCAGTACTTC
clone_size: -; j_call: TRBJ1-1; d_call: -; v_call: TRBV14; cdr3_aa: CASSSQGNTEAFF; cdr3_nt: TGTGCCAGCAGTTCACAGGGGAACACTGAAGCTTTCTTT
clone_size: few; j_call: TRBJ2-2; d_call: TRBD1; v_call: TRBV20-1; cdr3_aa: CSARDGTGDTGELFF; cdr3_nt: TGCAGTGCTAGAGATGGGACAGGGGACACCGGGGAGCTGTTTTTT
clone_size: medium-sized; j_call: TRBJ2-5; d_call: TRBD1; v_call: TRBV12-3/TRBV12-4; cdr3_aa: CASGRDRGRETQYF; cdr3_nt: TGTGCCAGCGGTCGGGACAGGGGTCGAGAGACCCAGTACTTC
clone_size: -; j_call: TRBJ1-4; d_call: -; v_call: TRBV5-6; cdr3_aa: CASSFSRQADEKLFF; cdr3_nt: TGTGCCAGCAGCTTTTCGAGACAGGCTGATGAAAAACTGTTTTTT
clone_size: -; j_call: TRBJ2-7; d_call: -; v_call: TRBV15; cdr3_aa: CATSRAIGGTSYEQYF; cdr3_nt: TGTGCCACCAGCAGAGCAATCGGGGGAACCTCCTACGAGCAGTACTTC
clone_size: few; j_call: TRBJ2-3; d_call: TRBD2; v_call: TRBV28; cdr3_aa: CASSPLSGRLADTQYF; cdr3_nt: TGTGCCAGCAGTCCCCTTAGCGGGAGGTTGGCAGATACGCAGTATTTT
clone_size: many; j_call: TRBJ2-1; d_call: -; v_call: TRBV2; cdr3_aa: CASSDDGAGDNEQFF; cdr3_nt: TGTGCCAGCAGTGACGACGGGGCAGGGGACAATGAGCAGTTCTTC
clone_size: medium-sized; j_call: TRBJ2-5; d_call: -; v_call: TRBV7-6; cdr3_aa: CASSLARRDQETQYF; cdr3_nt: TGTGCCAGCAGCTTAGCCCGGCGGGATCAAGAGACCCAGTACTTC
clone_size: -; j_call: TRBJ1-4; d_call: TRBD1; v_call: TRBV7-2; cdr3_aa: CASSLVVTGEKLFF; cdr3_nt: TGTGCCAGCAGCTTAGTGGTGACAGGGGAGAAACTGTTTTTT
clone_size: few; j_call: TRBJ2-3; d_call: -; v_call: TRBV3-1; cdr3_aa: CASSGHFTDTQYF; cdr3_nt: TGTGCCAGCAGCGGACATTTCACAGATACGCAGTATTTT
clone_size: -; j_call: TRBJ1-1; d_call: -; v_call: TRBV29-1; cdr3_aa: CSVTQGFMNTEAFF; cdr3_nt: TGCAGCGTTACGCAGGGCTTTATGAACACTGAAGCTTTCTTT
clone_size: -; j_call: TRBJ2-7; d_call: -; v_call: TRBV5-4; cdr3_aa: CASSRTRGEQYF; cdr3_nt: TGTGCCAGCAGCCGAACCAGGGGCGAGCAGTACTTC
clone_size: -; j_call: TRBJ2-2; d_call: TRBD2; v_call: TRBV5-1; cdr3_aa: CASSGTGGLTGELFF; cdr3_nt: TGCGCCAGCAGCGGAACGGGGGGGCTTACCGGGGAGCTGTTTTTT
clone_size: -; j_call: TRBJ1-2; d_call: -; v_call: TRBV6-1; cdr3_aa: CASRSGLGYTF; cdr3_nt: TGTGCCAGCAGGTCAGGGTTGGGCTACACCTTC
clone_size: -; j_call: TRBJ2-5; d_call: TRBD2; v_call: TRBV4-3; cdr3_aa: CASSQEGGKREGQETQYF; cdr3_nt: TGCGCCAGCAGCCAAGAAGGAGGGAAGCGGGAGGGCCAAGAGACCCAGTACTTC
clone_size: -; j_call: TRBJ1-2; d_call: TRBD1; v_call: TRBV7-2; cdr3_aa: CASSSDRAYGYTF; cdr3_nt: TGTGCCAGCAGCTCCGACAGGGCCTATGGCTACACCTTC